Sequencing of this T cell receptor beta chain was carried out in a study of blood T cell repertoires in COVID-19. Turning to the study itself: Sites across the United States, Italy and Spain contributed samples from acute and convalescent COVID-19. T cells, B-cell-depleted T cells, or PBMCs provided the cDNA or gDNA that served as material.

Germline values: CDR1 LGHDT, CDR2 YNNKEL (reference sequence). The CDR3 length is 12 residues. V was shortened by 3 bases and J by 0 bases, with 3 bases between the two germline ends. Under the authors' procedure: Estimation of nucleated cell counts relied on the amplification of reference gene primers. Profiled with immunoSEQ multiplex PCR; TCRdb holds only in-frame clones, not every one. V, J and clone size are those of that table, while D and trimming were read from the DNA. The sample consists of 100,000 or so clones, almost 80% of them appearing once. The receptor was isolated from a man aged 70-80 years with active or convalescent COVID-19. This chain links TRBV3-1 (or the pseudogene TRBV3-2) with TRBJ2-7; D is uncertain. The sequencing sample was made of peripheral blood. DNA of the CDR3: TGTGCCAGCAGCCACAGCTCCTACGAGCAGTACTTC. Protein product: CASSHSSYEQYF.